Listed here are 18 T cell receptor beta chains from one sample, sequenced in a study of cytomegalovirus exposure and HLA in healthy donors. This PCR relied on a set of 60 Vbeta primers and 13 Jbeta primers. Method: immunoSEQ multiplex PCR; TCRdb's copy keeps in-frame clones and lacks some. Of tens of thousands of clones detected, approximately 71% appear once; the ten largest clones hold around 7%. Specimen: PBMCs. The receptors shown here come from a woman aged 40 to 50 in good health and CMV-seronegative.

The rearrangement joins TRBV7-9 to TRBJ2-1; 7 nucleotides match TRBD1. V trimming: 4 bases; J trimming: 0 bases; junction bases outside the gene matches: 3. CDR1 is SEHNR and CDR2 is FQNEAQ in the germline V gene (reference sequence). The CDR3 covers 15 residues. This chain's CDR3 is CASSSGQLSYNEQFF. CDR3 DNA: TGTGCCAGCAGCTCGGGACAGCTCTCCTACAATGAGCAGTTCTTC.

The V and J genes are TRBV5-4 and TRBJ2-7; 8 positions agree with TRBD2. Per the germline V gene, CDR1 is SGHNT and CDR2 is YYREEE (reference sequence). The V gene end was trimmed by 2 bases and the J gene end by 2 bases; junction bases not matched to a gene: 9. The CDR3 contains 16 residues. CDR3 residues: CASSFNVGRGAYEQYF. CDR3 nucleotide sequence: TGTGCCAGCAGCTTTAATGTAGGGCGGGGGGCCTACGAGCAGTACTTC.

This clone has only one observation. This chain joins TRBV7-9 and TRBJ1-1; D not certain. Per the germline V gene, CDR1 is SEHNR and CDR2 is FQNEAQ (reference sequence). V lost 5 bases to trimming and J lost 1 base, with 11 bases between them. The CDR3 extends over 14 amino acids. The CDR3 is CASSPPVANTEAFF. CDR3 nucleotide sequence: TGTGCCAGCAGCCCACCGGTAGCGAACACTGAAGCTTTCTTT. Full variable domain (remainder filled in from reference TRBV7-9 and TRBJ1-1): DTGVSQNPRHKITKRGQNVTFRCDPISEHNRLYWYRQTLGQGPEFLTYFQNEAQLEKSRLLSDRFSAERPKGSFSTLEIQRTEQGDSAMYLCASSPPVANTEAFFGQGTRLTVV.

J is TRBJ2-1 and V is TRBV16, with D maybe TRBD1 (5 bases). CDR3 length: 14 amino acids. The germline V gene has CDR1 KGHSY and CDR2 FQNENV. The ends were cut back, 7 bases at V and 5 bases at J, with 15 bases in the middle. CDR3 amino acids: CASTLPGNHNEQFF. CDR3 coding DNA: TGTGCCAGCACCCTACCAGGGAACCACAATGAGCAGTTCTTC.

The genes are TRBV7-2 and TRBJ2-3, with TRBD1 matching over 9 bases. The CDR3 has 16 residues. Germline lookup yields CDR1 SGHTA and CDR2 FQGNSA. V trimming: 1 base; J trimming: 1 base; junction bases outside the gene matches: 3. CDR3 sequence: CASSLGTGVGTDTQYF. The CDR3 bases are TGTGCCAGCAGCTTAGGGACAGGGGTCGGCACAGATACGCAGTATTTT.

The V and J genes are TRBV5-6 and TRBJ1-1; D is perhaps TRBD1 (6 bases). In germline, CDR1 is SGHDT, CDR2 YYEEEE. Trimming took off 2 bases at V and 5 bases at J, with 16 bases between the two ends. The CDR3 contains 15 residues. The CDR3 nucleotides are TGTGCCAGCAGCTTTTGGGGGGGCTGGAATACTGAAGCTTTCTTT. As protein: CASSFWGGWNTEAFF.

The V call is TRBV29-1, the J call TRBJ1-1, with 7 bases matching TRBD1. The trim removed 7 bases at V and 2 bases at J, leaving 19 bases unmatched. This CDR3 spans 17 amino acids. Germline lookup yields CDR1 SQVTM and CDR2 ANQGSEA. The DNA for the CDR3 is TGCAGCGCCGAAAGGTCAGGGGGGCTGGGCTCCAACACTGAAGCTTTCTTT. Amino acids: CSAERSGGLGSNTEAFF.

The chain couples TRBV11-1 to TRBJ2-1; 8 bases line up with TRBD1. The CDR3 is made up of 12 amino acids. Germline CDR1 reads SGHAT; CDR2 reads FQDESV (reference sequence). With V trimmed by 5 bases and J by 7 bases, 1 base remained unmatched. CDR3 residues: CASSRDRNEQFF. CDR3 sequence (DNA): TGTGCCAGCAGCCGGGACAGGAATGAGCAGTTCTTC.

V gene TRBV10-2 combines with J gene TRBJ1-5; maybe TRBD1 (6 bases). Between the trimmed V and J ends, which lost 5 bases and 3 bases, there was a span of 11 bases. Germline CDR1 reads WSHSY; CDR2 reads SAAADI. The CDR3 is 14 amino acids. The CDR3 sequence: CASSNREYNQPQHF. The CDR3 DNA sequence: TGCGCCAGCAGTAACAGGGAGTACAATCAGCCCCAGCATTTT.

The V gene is TRBV19, the J gene TRBJ1-2, with no clear D. Germline V gene data show CDR1 as LNHDA and CDR2 as SQIVND (reference sequence). V lost 7 bases and J lost 5, with 17 bases in between. This CDR3 spans 14 amino acids. The CDR3 region is CASTLGRVPYGYTF. The CDR3 nucleotides read TGTGCCAGTACCCTGGGGAGGGTCCCATATGGCTACACCTTC.

This chain joins TRBV15 and TRBJ2-3; 7 bases are a match to TRBD2. The germline CDR1 and CDR2 sequences are LNHNV and YYDKDF (reference sequence). This CDR3 has 16 amino acids. Trimming at V came to 4 bases and at J to 2 bases, leaving 9 bases not matched to a gene. This CDR3 is CATSKDSAGHTDTQYF. DNA of the CDR3: TGTGCCACCAGCAAAGATTCAGCGGGGCACACAGATACGCAGTATTTT.

The CDR3 nucleotides are TGTGCCAGCAGCCCGGTGGCTAGCGGGACCTCCTCACGGGGCAATGAGCAGTTCTTC. It is translated as CASSPVASGTSSRGNEQFF. The chain links TRBV11-2 to TRBJ2-1, with 9 bases identical to TRBD2. Per germline, CDR1 SGHAT and CDR2 FQNNGV. With 5 bases clipped from V and 6 bases from J, the junction kept 20 bases outside the gene matches. The CDR3 runs 19 residues.

The chain employs TRBV25-1 and TRBJ2-5; 8 bases align to TRBD2. Germline trimming cut 2 bases from V and 4 bases from J; bases unmatched to any gene: 3. From germline, CDR1 is MGHDK and CDR2 SYGVNS. CDR3 length: 14 residues. In DNA form, the CDR3 reads TGTGCCAGCAGTGAAGAAGCGGGAGTAGAGACCCAGTACTTC. Translated, it gives CASSEEAGVETQYF.

The chain couples TRBV6-5 to TRBJ1-2; 8 nucleotides align to TRBD1. Germline V lookup: CDR1 MNHEY, CDR2 SVGAGI. The J segment lost 8 bases and the V segment lost 11 bases, leaving 7 bases of the junction unmatched. The CDR3 loop spans 11 amino acids. The CDR3 spells CAVTGGGGYTF. CDR3 nucleotide sequence: TGTGCCGTCACAGGGGGTGGAGGCTACACCTTC.

J is TRBJ2-7 and V is TRBV7-6; TRBD2 aligns across 8 bases. The CDR3 spans 17 residues. Per germline, CDR1 SGHVS and CDR2 FNYEAQ. V was pared by 3 bases and J by 0 bases, with 10 bases of the junction left unmatched. The CDR3 region has the DNA TGTGCCAGCAGCTTTTCCCCGACCGGGAGGGACTCCTACGAGCAGTACTTC. Translation: CASSFSPTGRDSYEQYF.

V and J are TRBV6-1 and TRBJ2-7; tentatively, D is TRBD2 (5 bases). Per germline, CDR1 MNHNS and CDR2 SASEGT. The V end was cut by 0 bases, the J end by 0 bases, with 9 bases between. CDR3 size: 15 residues. The CDR3 coding sequence is TGTGCCAGCAGTGAAGCGGTGGACTTCTCCTACGAGCAGTACTTC. This gives the protein CASSEAVDFSYEQYF.

The genes are TRBV7-8 and TRBJ2-2, with 15 bases matching TRBD2. This CDR3 has 21 amino acids. The germline V gene encodes CDR1 SGHVS and CDR2 FQNEAQ. Trimming at V came to 4 bases and at J to 6 bases, leaving 18 bases not matched to a gene. CDR3 sequence reads: CASSWGTSGRRTGGKSGELFF. Here the CDR3 DNA reads TGTGCCAGCAGCTGGGGGACTAGCGGGAGGAGGACCGGAGGAAAGTCCGGGGAGCTGTTTTTT.

This sequence joins TRBV7-2 and TRBJ2-5; D perhaps matches TRBD1 (5 bases). V was clipped by 5 bases and J by 7 bases, with 23 bases between them. This CDR3 is built from 16 residues. Germline values: CDR1 SGHTA, CDR2 FQGNSA. The CDR3 spells CASSARARQLLGTQYF. The CDR3 region has the DNA TGTGCCAGCAGCGCTCGGGCGAGACAGCTCCTTGGGACCCAGTACTTC.